This section outlines one T cell receptor (beta chain) sequence together with its context. CDR1 and CDR2 from the germline V gene are MDHEN and SYDVKM. The V and J ends lost 7 bases and 3 bases, in that order; junction bases with no gene match: 5. The length of the CDR3 is 13 residues. This record belongs to a study of blood T cell repertoires in COVID-19. Produced via immunoSEQ multiplex PCR; TCRdb's table is partial and in-frame only. Of roughly 430,000 clones in the sample, nearly 90% were seen once. The sequenced sample consisted of PBMCs or T cells enriched from blood (not recorded which). The source of this sequence is a woman aged 18-29 years who had been exposed to COVID-19. The chain links TRBV28 to TRBJ2-7; 8 nucleotides agree with TRBD2. The CDR3 protein is CASTPGGVYEQYF. CDR3 in DNA: TGTGCCAGCACCCCCGGGGGGGTCTACGAGCAGTACTTC.